This entry is about one TCR beta chain. This clone's antigen is unknown. Base qualities are not recorded, but no much larger clone differs from it by a single base. From the cysteine through the phenylalanine, the CDR3 covers 15 amino acids. The kept DNA is CDR3 alone, 45 bases in frame from the first base. Trimming takes 4 bases off V and 3 bases off J; junction bases not matched to a gene: 9. Taken from the germline V gene (reference sequence), the CDR1 and CDR2 loops are SGHNT and YYREEE. The sample is drawn from a study of cytomegalovirus exposure and HLA in healthy donors (dated by TCRdb to about 2017). For context, the study as a whole: In an earlier analysis of 587 of the donors, less than 350 Gb of sequence data and some 120 million unique TCR beta sequences from approximately 180 million T cells were reported. About 300 gigabases of sequencing data and roughly 80 million unique TCR sequences made up an early release that covered approximately 700 HLA-typed donors. Of the 300 to 450 genotyped donors, approximately 80% were placed in the genetic ancestry cluster associated with self-reported Caucasian donors. The study was designed to test whether signatures of past pathogen exposure could be identified by cataloging public T cell receptors. The T cell repertoires of under 750 subjects were profiled by immunosequencing and related to cytomegalovirus serostatus. Besides the first cohort of under 700 subjects, a separate validation cohort made up of over 95 different subjects was used. High-throughput TCR immunosequencing, statistical association of individual TCRs with disease status, and machine learning were combined to predict cytomegalovirus infection status. A later analysis re-analyzed previously published TCR beta repertoires from 650 to 800 donors and added high-resolution HLA genotyping to study TCR occurrence patterns. Rather than using new phenotypic data, the later analysis identified candidate immune exposures from TCR beta sequences and from how often those sequences occurred across donors. An earlier analysis of 587 of the donors used high-throughput TCR beta sequencing to judge whether each TCR beta V gene segment behaved as functional or pseudogenic. Alongside the repertoire data, information on donor age, sex, ethnicity and CMV serostatus was compiled. A later genetic analysis took genome-wide SNP genotypes for about three fifths of the roughly 670 donors and used that subset as a discovery cohort. Every repertoire in the discovery cohort had been generated on one and the same sequencing platform. HLA typing included class I and class II loci at four-digit resolution. The number of typed donors differed by locus: about 620-640 for A, B, C, DRB1 and DQB1; approximately 540 for DQA1; approximately 600 for DPA1; and around 470 for DPB1. Four to six DR-DQ haplotypes were handled as single units for association and clustering, since linkage in the cohort was strong. Among some 400 genotyped donors of the cohort, an average of about 240,000 unique TCR beta nucleotide sequences were sequenced per donor, approximately 20% of them non-productive.

The protocol used for the library was the immunoSEQ multiplex PCR assay. The multiplex PCR relied on a mix of 60 forward primers for TCR Vbeta segments and 13 reverse primers for TCR Jbeta segments. A multiplex PCR assay on genomic DNA amplified the CDR3 region of rearranged TCR beta genes. The Illumina HiSeq System was used to sequence the amplified TCR beta libraries as 87-base-pair reads. The paper's data handling went like this. In a later analysis, tens of millions of unique TCR beta chains were counted across the 650 to 700 repertoires, and roughly 11 million of these chains were shared by at least two donors. A nearest-neighbor algorithm error-corrected the raw reads and collapsed the reads into unique sequences, merging closely related sequences to remove PCR and sequencing errors. V, D and J gene segments were assigned by aligning CDR3 sequences to IMGT reference sequences. For a sequence to be retained, at least a six-nucleotide match to both a V gene segment and a J gene segment was required. A rearrangement counted as productive if the CDR3 had no stop codons and remained in frame with V and J, and every other rearrangement counted as non-productive. Following IMGT convention, CDR3 was defined as the stretch from the second conserved V-encoded cysteine up to the conserved J-encoded phenylalanine. Sequences without an unambiguous match to a single V gene segment were excluded from the earlier analysis of about 630 of the donors. An earlier analysis of approximately 590 of the donors classified V segments as functional when productive rearrangements were above 56.7% and as segregating when the standard deviation between donors was above 5%. A statistical classification framework was built to diagnose cytomegalovirus status from the catalog of TCR beta chain sequences. V and J gene assignment, in a later analysis, came from comparing TCR nucleotide sequences with IMGT/GENE-DB human TR gene sequences. Using the TCRdist pipeline, a later analysis assigned CDR3 sequences along with most-parsimonious VDJ recombination scenarios. In a later analysis, each TCR beta chain was defined by its CDR3 amino acid sequence together with its V-gene family, and reads without a unique V-gene family were excluded. In a later analysis, 500 to 700 highly shared, low-generation-probability nucleotide sequences were removed to address suspected cross-contamination and a sequencing artifact. In a later analysis, a clonal expansion index for each public chain was calculated from normalized within-repertoire ranks of inferred template counts. A later analysis computed generation probabilities with a VDJ recombination model fitted to out-of-frame rearrangements, and checked the results against IGoR. In a later analysis, TCR-TCR, TCR-HLA and TCR-CMV co-occurrence was scored with hypergeometric tests, and a repertoire-size bias correction was applied to TCR pairs. In a later analysis, false discovery rates were estimated by permuting HLA or CMV assignments 20 times. In a later analysis, co-occurring TCRs were grouped using DBSCAN, with TCRdist sequence similarity added in when clustering inside HLA-allele-positive subsets. Repertoires with fewer than 30,000 or more than 120,000 public chains, plus five repertoires with anomalous nucleotide sharing, were excluded from co-occurrence clustering. This immuneACCESS table, as held by TCRdb, lists in-frame sequences with V and J called but not all clones. Of the missing ones, under half trace to an unresolved V gene in checked studies; the others have no known cause. V and J calls and clone size are given by that table; D and trimming were obtained from the DNA. This sample gives about 67,000 clones in total; 75% to 90% of them show up just once. The ten largest clones represent about 12% of the sample.

In total, roughly 670 healthy bone marrow donors made up the cohort. All cohort members were sampled while nominally healthy, although unrecorded immune exposures were likely present. The donor was CMV seropositive and was included in the group of 289 seropositive cohort members. A peripheral blood sample was collected from each donor, and TCR beta sequencing was performed on peripheral blood mononuclear cells. Genomic DNA extraction from the blood cell samples was performed with the Qiagen DNeasy Blood Extraction Kit. Overall results and qualifications from the work: The study listed over 150 TCR beta chains as associated with cytomegalovirus. Compared with equally common non-associated chains, HLA-associated TCR beta chains in a later analysis were more clonally expanded and had lower generation probabilities. According to the authors, the approach could potentially be generalized to other disease states and immunological phenotypes. A later analysis associated about 17,000 TCR beta sequences with specific HLA alleles at a false discovery rate of 0.05. In a later genetic analysis, fewer N-insertions in productive TCRs were reported among donors in an Asian-associated ancestry cluster than the roughly 700-donor mean. Because HLA typing was missing for some donors at each locus, association tests included only the typed subset. A later genetic analysis associated a missense DCLRE1C variant with V-gene and J-gene trimming of TCR beta chains, and an independent cohort replicated the association. Linkage disequilibrium might explain the correlated functional status among segregating V segments, but an unknown experimental factor could not be excluded. The presence/absence analyses assumed that sequencing depth was roughly uniform across donors, and that assumption may not be true. A further reported finding was that TCR beta sequences accurately predicted the HLA-A and HLA-B alleles for most subjects in the first cohort. An earlier analysis of 450 to 750 of the donors showed that most TCR beta V segments appeared in productive rearrangements either about 87% or about 30% of the time, which broadly matched IMGT annotations. When HLA alleles, especially DR and DQ, strongly co-occurred, TCR associations were difficult to assign to individual alleles. According to a later analysis, most CMV-associated TCR beta chains appeared to be HLA-restricted, and the HLA associations seemed to be driven largely by CMV exposure. Cytomegalovirus status was reported to be diagnosed by the classifier with high specificity and sensitivity in both the original and validation cohorts. A later analysis found that TCR association rates varied across HLA loci, with DRB1 alleles showing the most associated TCRs and HLA-C alleles the fewest. While some public TCRs were present in many individuals, most TCR sequences turned up only very rarely across donors. A cluster of highly shared sequence variants was judged likely to represent a technical artifact of the sequencing pipeline. Some IMGT-functional V segments, including TRBV6-2 and TRBV6-3, could not be distinguished by the 87-base-pair reads and were therefore excluded. In vitro tests confirmed that a few of the cytomegalovirus-associated TCR beta chains recognize cytomegalovirus antigens. Because counts were too low, seventeen rarely observed V segments, including chromosome 9 orphons, were left out of the earlier analysis of about 620 of the donors. Several of the top co-occurrence clusters appeared to be linked to parvovirus B19, influenza, CMV and Epstein-Barr virus, according to a later analysis. Immune exposure information for the cohort was limited to CMV serostatus. In this cohort, only TCR beta chains were sequenced, and detectable features were limited by the absence of alpha or paired-chain data.

The sample taken for sequencing was PBMCs. The chain is made from TRBV5-4 and TRBJ2-7; TRBD2 agrees with 8 junctional bases. The TCR sequence derives from a woman aged 25 to 45 in good health and CMV-seropositive. The DNA sequence reads TGTGCCAGCAGCCTACCGGGACTAGTCCACTACGAGCAGTACTTC. Its translation is CASSLPGLVHYEQYF.